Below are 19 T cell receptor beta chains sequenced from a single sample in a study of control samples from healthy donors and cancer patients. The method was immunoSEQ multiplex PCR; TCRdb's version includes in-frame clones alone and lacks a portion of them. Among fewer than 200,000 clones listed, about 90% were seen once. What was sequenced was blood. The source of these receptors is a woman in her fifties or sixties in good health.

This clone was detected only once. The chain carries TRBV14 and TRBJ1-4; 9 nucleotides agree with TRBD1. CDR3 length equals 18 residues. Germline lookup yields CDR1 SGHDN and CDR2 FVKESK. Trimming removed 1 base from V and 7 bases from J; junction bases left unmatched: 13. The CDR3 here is CASSQVPLWGQGSEKLFF. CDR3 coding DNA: TGTGCCAGCAGCCAAGTCCCCCTTTGGGGACAGGGCTCTGAAAAACTGTTTTTT. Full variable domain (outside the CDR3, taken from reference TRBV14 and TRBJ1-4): EAGVTQFPSHSVIEKGQTVTLRCDPISGHDNLYWYRRVMGKEIKFLLHFVKESKQDESGMPNNRFLAERTGGTYSTLKVQPAELEDSGVYFCASSQVPLWGQGSEKLFFGSGTQLSVL.

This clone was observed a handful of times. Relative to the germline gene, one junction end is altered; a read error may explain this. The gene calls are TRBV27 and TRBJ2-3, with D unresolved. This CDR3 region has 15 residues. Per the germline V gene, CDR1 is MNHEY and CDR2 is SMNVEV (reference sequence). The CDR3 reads CASSLGARGTDTQYF. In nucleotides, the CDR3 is TGTGCCAGCAGTTTAGGTGCTAGAGGCACGGATACGCAGTATTTT.

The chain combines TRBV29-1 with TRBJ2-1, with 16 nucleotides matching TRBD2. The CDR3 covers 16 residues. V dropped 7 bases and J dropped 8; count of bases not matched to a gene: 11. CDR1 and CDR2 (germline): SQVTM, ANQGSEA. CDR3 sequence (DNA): TGCAGCGCCAAGGGGATGGGACTAGCGGGAGGGGATGAGCAGTTCTTC. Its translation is CSAKGMGLAGGDEQFF.

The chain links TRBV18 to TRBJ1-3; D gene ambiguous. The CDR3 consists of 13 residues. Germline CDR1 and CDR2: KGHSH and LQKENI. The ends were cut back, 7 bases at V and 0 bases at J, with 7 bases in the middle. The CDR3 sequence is CASCHDSGNTIYF. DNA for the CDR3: TGTGCCAGCTGTCACGACTCTGGAAACACCATATATTTT. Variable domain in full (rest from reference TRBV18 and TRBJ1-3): NAGVMQNPRHLVRRRGQEARLRCSPMKGHSHVYWYRQLPEEGLKFMVYLQKENIIDESGMPKERFSAEFPKEGPSILRIQQVVRGDSAAYFCASCHDSGNTIYFGEGSWLTVV.

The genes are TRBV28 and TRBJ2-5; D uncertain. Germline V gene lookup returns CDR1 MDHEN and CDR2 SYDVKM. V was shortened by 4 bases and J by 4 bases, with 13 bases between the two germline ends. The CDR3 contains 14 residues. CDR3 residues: CASSSPMGGETQYF. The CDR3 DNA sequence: TGTGCCAGCAGTTCGCCAATGGGCGGAGAGACCCAGTACTTC.

CDR3 nucleotides: TGCGCCAGCAGCGGATGGGACAGGGAGGAGACCCAGTACTTC. It specifies CASSGWDREETQYF. The V call is TRBV5-1, the J call TRBJ2-5, with 9 nucleotides matching TRBD1. Germline V CDR1 and CDR2: SGHRS, YFSETQ. The CDR3 covers 14 residues. V lost 4 bases to trimming and J lost 5 bases; unmatched junction nucleotides: 6.

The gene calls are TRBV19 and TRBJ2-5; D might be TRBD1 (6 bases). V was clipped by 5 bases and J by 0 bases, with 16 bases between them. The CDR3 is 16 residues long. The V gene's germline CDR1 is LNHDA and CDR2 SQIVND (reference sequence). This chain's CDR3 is CASSAAGTKYQETQYF. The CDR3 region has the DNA TGTGCCAGTAGTGCTGCCGGGACAAAGTACCAAGAGACCCAGTACTTC.

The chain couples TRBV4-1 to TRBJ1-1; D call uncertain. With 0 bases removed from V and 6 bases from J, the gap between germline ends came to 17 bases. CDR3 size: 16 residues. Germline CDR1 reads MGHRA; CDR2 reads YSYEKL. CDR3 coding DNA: TGCGCCAGCAGCCAAGATGTGGGCAGGTATATCCCTGAAGCTTTCTTT. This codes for CASSQDVGRYIPEAFF.

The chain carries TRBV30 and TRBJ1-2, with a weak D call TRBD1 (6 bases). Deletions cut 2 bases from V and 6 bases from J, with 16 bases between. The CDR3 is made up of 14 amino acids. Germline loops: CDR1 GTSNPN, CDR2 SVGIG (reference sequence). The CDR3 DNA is TGTGCCTGGAGTCCCACAGGGACTTCTCATGGCTACACCTTC. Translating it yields CAWSPTGTSHGYTF.

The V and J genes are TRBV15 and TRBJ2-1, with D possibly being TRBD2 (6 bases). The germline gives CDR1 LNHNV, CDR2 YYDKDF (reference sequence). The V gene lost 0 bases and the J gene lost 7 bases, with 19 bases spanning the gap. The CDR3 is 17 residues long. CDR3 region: CATSRDQPGEYWNEQFF. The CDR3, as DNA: TGTGCCACCAGCAGAGATCAACCGGGAGAGTATTGGAATGAGCAGTTCTTC.

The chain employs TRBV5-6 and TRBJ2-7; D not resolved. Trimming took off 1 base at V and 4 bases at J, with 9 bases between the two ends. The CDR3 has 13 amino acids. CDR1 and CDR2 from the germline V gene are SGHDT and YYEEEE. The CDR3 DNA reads TGTGCCAGCAGCTTGAGTCAGGCATACGAGCAGTACTTC. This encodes CASSLSQAYEQYF.

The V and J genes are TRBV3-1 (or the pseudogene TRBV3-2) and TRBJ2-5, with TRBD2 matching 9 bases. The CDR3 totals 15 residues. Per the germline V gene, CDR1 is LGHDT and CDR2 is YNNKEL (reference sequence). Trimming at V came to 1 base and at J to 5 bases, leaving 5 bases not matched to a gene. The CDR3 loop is CASSQAAGGLETQYF. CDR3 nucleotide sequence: TGTGCCAGCAGCCAAGCAGCGGGGGGATTGGAGACCCAGTACTTC.

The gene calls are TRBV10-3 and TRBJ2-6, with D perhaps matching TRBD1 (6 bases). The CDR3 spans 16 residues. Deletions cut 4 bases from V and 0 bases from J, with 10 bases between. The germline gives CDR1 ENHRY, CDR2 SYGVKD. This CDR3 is CAISGQTGSGANVLTF. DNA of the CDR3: TGTGCCATCAGTGGACAGACAGGCTCTGGGGCCAACGTCCTGACTTTC.

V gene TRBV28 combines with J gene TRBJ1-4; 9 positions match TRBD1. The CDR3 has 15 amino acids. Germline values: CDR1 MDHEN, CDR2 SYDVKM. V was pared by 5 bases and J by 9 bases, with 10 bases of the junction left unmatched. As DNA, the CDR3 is TGTGCCAGCAGTCCAACAGGGGGCGGGTTTCAAAAACTGTTTTTT. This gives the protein CASSPTGGGFQKLFF.

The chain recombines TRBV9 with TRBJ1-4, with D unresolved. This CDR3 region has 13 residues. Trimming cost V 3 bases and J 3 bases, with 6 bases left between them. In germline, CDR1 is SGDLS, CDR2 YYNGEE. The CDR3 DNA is TGTGCCAGCAGCGCCGGACCTAATGAAAAACTGTTTTTT. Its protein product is CASSAGPNEKLFF.

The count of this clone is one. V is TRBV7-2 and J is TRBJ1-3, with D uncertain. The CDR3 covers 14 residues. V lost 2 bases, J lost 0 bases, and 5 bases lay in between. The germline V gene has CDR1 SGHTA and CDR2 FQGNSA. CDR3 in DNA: TGTGCCAGCAGCTTACAGACCTCTGGAAACACCATATATTTT. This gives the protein CASSLQTSGNTIYF.

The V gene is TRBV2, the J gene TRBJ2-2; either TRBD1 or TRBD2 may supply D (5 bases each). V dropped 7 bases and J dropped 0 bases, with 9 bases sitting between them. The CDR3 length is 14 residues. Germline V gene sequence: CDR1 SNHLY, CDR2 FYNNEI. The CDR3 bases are TGTGCCAGCAAGGGGACGGCGAACACCGGGGAGCTGTTTTTT. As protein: CASKGTANTGELFF.

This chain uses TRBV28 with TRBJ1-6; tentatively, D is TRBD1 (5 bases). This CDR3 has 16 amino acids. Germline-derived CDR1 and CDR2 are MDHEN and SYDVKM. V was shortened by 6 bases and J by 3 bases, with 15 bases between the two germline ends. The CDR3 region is CASRARVSHYNSPLHF. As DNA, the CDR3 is TGTGCCAGCAGGGCCAGGGTATCCCACTATAATTCACCCCTCCACTTT.

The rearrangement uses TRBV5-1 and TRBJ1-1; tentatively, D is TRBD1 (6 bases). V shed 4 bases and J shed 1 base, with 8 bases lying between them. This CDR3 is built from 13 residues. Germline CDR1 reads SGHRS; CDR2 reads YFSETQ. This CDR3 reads CASSTQGNTEAFF. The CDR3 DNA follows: TGCGCCAGCAGCACACAGGGGAACACTGAAGCTTTCTTT. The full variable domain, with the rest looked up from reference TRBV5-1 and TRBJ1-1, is KAGVTQTPRYLIKTRGQQVTLSCSPISGHRSVSWYQQTPGQGLQFLFEYFSETQRNKGNFPGRFSGRQFSNSRSEMNVSTLELGDSALYLCASSTQGNTEAFFGQGTRLTVV.